The T cell receptor beta chain described here comes from a study of T cell changes during pregnancy in multiple sclerosis. The CDR3 totals 14 residues. Germline CDR1 is SGHVS and CDR2 is FQNEAQ. The junction had 3 bases not matched to a gene; V was cut back by 3 bases and J by 3 bases. Libraries were prepared by immunoSEQ multiplex PCR; TCRdb keeps only in-frame clonotypes and omits some of them. The table shows around 49,000 clones, with about 93% occurring only once. Only one count was recorded for this clone. Source: CD4+ T cells from peripheral blood mononuclear cells, taken after pregnancy. The chain is built from TRBV7-8 and TRBJ2-7; 9 bases align to TRBD2. The TCR comes from a female donor in good health, enrolled as a control in a pregnancy study. The CDR3 DNA follows: TGTGCCAGCAGCTTGGGACTAGCCGTCTACGAGCAGTACTTC. Translating it yields CASSLGLAVYEQYF.